The rows below give T cell receptor beta chains drawn from one sample of a study of a mutant IDH1 vaccine in newly diagnosed glioma. Clones were sequenced by immunoSEQ multiplex PCR, and TCRdb holds only the in-frame ones, with some missing. The table lists over 55,000 clones, about nine tenths of them singletons, with 4.6% in the top ten. No antigens are known for them. The sequenced sample was PBMCs, obtained from a glioma patient whose treatment included an IDH1 peptide vaccine. The receptors stem from a woman between 40 and 50 years old with glioma. Both conserved end residues are part of each CDR3.

j_call v_call cdr3_aa
TRBJ2-7 TRBV5-6 CASSLGTVTYEQYF
TRBJ1-5 TRBV28 CASSFVGQELPQHF
TRBJ1-2 TRBV15 CATSRRNRGDNYGYTF
TRBJ2-5 TRBV4-3 CASSQDLQLAGGRGETQYF
TRBJ2-1 TRBV5-4 CASSLGPRGDEQFF
TRBJ1-3 TRBV27 CASSLSSTNSGNTIYF
TRBJ1-5 TRBV28 CASRGTDGELWTQHF
TRBJ2-1 TRBV10-2 CASSESSGSMFF
TRBJ1-6 TRBV4-1 CASSPRESYNSPLHF
TRBJ2-2 TRBV6-1 CASSADGGDPGELFF
TRBJ1-2 TRBV7-2 CASSLAPGDSSYGYTF
TRBJ2-7 TRBV29-1 CSVALDEQYF
TRBJ1-2 TRBV27 CASSLDREAGYTF
TRBJ1-4 TRBV5-1 CASSSDRAVEKLFF
TRBJ1-2 TRBV28 CASSPKQGFGYTF
TRBJ2-7 TRBV4-1 CASSPRDYEQYF
TRBJ2-3 TRBV5-1 CASSLTSALTDTQYF
TRBJ1-1 TRBV6-1 CASSGQGAGTEAFF
TRBJ2-7 TRBV30 CAWSVLTSGWTEQYF
TRBJ1-1 TRBV19 CASRRLNTEAFF
TRBJ2-3 TRBV21-1 CASSKGRGEGTDTQYF
TRBJ1-5 TRBV2 CASSDVSVFNQPQHF
TRBJ1-5 TRBV28 CASSTGALGNQPQHF
TRBJ2-1 TRBV7-9 CASSPIAGSSYNEQFF
TRBJ1-4 TRBV19 CASSPHYRDRGEKLFF
TRBJ2-7 TRBV6-6 CASSYLAGGYEQYF
TRBJ2-5 TRBV6-5 CASRRTSGAQETQYF
TRBJ2-5 TRBV4-3 CASSQDYEVAGAKQETQYF
TRBJ1-1 TRBV10-3 CAIRGTGLGTEAFF
TRBJ2-7 TRBV5-1 CASSPGTAYEQYF
TRBJ1-1 TRBV5-1 CASSLMQGLNTEAFF
TRBJ1-3 TRBV30 CAGGVGGTGNTIYF
TRBJ2-2 TRBV25-1 CASTYGLNTGELFF
TRBJ2-1 TRBV7-9 CASSPRALLSEQFF
TRBJ2-7 TRBV4-3 CASSLGRASSYEQYF
TRBJ1-2 TRBV7-9 CASSLGQGPNGYTF
TRBJ2-3 TRBV19 CASSIAGAGDTQYF
TRBJ1-3 TRBV12-5 CASGDDRGRVFGNTIYF
TRBJ1-5 TRBV2 CASSEALGPDQPQHF
TRBJ2-1 TRBV15 CATSRDLGDEQFF
TRBJ2-7 TRBV7-2 CASSPPGQGPLVQYF
TRBJ1-2 TRBV21-1 CASSKVRVVNYGYTF
TRBJ2-7 TRBV7-9 CASSLDPRGRRYEQYF
TRBJ2-7 TRBV5-1 CASSLGGTYEQYF
TRBJ1-2 TRBV9 CASSPYSGRGPYGYTF
TRBJ1-1 TRBV5-1 CASSLEGQGATEAFF
TRBJ2-7 TRBV2 CASSARGFHEQYF
TRBJ1-5 TRBV7-9 CASSLTNQPQHF
TRBJ1-4 TRBV6-5 CASSYEGGLGEKLFF
TRBJ1-3 TRBV9 CASSHRGNTIYF
TRBJ2-7 TRBV29-1 CSVLAGASFYEQYF
TRBJ2-3 TRBV5-1 CASRRTVTDTQYF
TRBJ1-2 TRBV7-9 CASSLGTRQRLYGYTF
TRBJ1-5 TRBV4-2 CASSQEVKVLGQPQHF
TRBJ1-2 TRBV18 CAIPRGGDYGYTF
TRBJ1-2 TRBV28 CASTTPSGGGGYTF
TRBJ2-4 TRBV4-2 CASSPTSGRANIQYF